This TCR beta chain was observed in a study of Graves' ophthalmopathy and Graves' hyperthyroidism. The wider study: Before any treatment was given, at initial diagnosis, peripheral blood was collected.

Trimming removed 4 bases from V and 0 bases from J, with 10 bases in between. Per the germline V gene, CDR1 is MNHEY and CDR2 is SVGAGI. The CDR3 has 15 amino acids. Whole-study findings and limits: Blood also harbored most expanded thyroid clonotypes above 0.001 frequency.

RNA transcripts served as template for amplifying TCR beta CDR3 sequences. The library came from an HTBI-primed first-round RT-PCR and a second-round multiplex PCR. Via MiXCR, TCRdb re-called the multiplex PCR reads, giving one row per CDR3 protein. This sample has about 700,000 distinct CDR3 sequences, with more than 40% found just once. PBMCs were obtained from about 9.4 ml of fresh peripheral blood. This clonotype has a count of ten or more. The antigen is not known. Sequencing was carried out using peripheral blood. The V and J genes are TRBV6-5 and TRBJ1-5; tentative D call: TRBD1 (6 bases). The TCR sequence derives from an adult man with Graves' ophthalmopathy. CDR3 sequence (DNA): TGTGCCAGCAGTTTCCGACAGGATAGCAATCAGCCCCAGCATTTT. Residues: CASSFRQDSNQPQHF.